This T cell receptor (beta chain) comes out of a study of blood T cell repertoires in COVID-19. Germline CDR1 reads MNHEY; CDR2 reads SVGEGT. This CDR3 has 16 amino acids. The junction had 12 bases not matched to a gene; V was cut back by 5 bases and J by 8 bases. TCRdb's table, derived via immunoSEQ multiplex PCR, lists solely in-frame clones and lacks some. The table lists about 26,000 clones, roughly 94% of them singletons. The sequenced sample consisted of peripheral blood. The genes are TRBV6-2 or TRBV6-3 and TRBJ2-3; 11 positions agree with TRBD2. This TCR was sampled from a human donor with active COVID-19. The donor label of this sample is uncertain. CDR3: CASSDRSGRAWGTQYF. CDR3 bases: TGTGCCAGCAGTGACCGTAGCGGGAGGGCCTGGGGTACGCAGTATTTT.